These 20 T cell receptor beta chains were sequenced from one sample in a study of control samples from healthy donors and cancer patients. TCRdb's copy holds only in-frame clones and misses some; the assay was immunoSEQ multiplex PCR. This table has 150,000 or so clones, about 92% appearing once. The specimen sequenced was blood. These receptors were obtained from a woman between 50 and 59 years old in good health.

The gene calls are TRBV5-4 and TRBJ2-7; 10 bases fit TRBD2. The CDR3 consists of 16 residues. Germline loops: CDR1 SGHNT, CDR2 YYREEE (reference sequence). V lost 2 bases, J lost 7 bases, and 12 bases stayed unmatched. CDR3 in DNA: TGTGCCAGCAGCTTTGACCCCGGGACTAGCGTACGAGAGCAGTACTTC. Translated, it gives CASSFDPGTSVREQYF.

The chain couples TRBV6-7 to TRBJ2-7; 7 bases agree with TRBD2. TRBV6-7 is recorded as an ORF, its role being uncertain. CDR3 size: 12 residues. The ends lost 2 bases at V and 9 bases at J; junction bases unmatched: 4. The CDR3 DNA follows: TGTGCCAGCAGTTACGGCCGGGAGGCGCAGTACTTC. It specifies CASSYGREAQYF.

The chain joins TRBV6-5 to TRBJ1-5; no definite D call. Germline-derived CDR1 and CDR2 are MNHEY and SVGAGI. The CDR3 contains 13 residues. V was cut by 8 bases and J by 2 bases, with 10 bases left in between. The CDR3 is CASFLMGNQPQHF. The CDR3 DNA is TGTGCCAGCTTCTTGATGGGCAATCAGCCCCAGCATTTT.

This clone came up once. The V and J genes are TRBV7-8 and TRBJ2-1, with TRBD2 identical over 9 bases. CDR1 is SGHVS, CDR2 FQNEAQ, per germline. With 5 bases clipped from V and 2 bases from J, the junction kept 7 bases outside the gene matches. The CDR3 covers 16 residues. The CDR3 DNA reads TGTGCCAGCAGCCCCGGTCGCGGGGGGGCCTACAATGAGCAGTTCTTC. Translation gives CASSPGRGGAYNEQFF.

This chain connects TRBV2 to TRBJ1-2, with 10 positions matching TRBD1. V trimming: 6 bases; J trimming: 8 bases; junction bases outside the gene matches: 6. Germline CDR1 is SNHLY and CDR2 is FYNNEI. The length of the CDR3 is 13 residues. The CDR3 is CASSPGTGAGYTF. The CDR3 bases are TGTGCCAGCAGCCCCGGGACAGGGGCGGGCTACACCTTC.

The chain carries TRBV5-1 and TRBJ2-6, with D tentatively TRBD1 or TRBD2 (5 bases each). This CDR3 comprises 17 residues. The V gene's germline CDR1 is SGHRS and CDR2 YFSETQ. V was shortened by 0 bases and J by 3 bases, with 13 bases between the two germline ends. In DNA form, the CDR3 reads TGCGCCAGCAGCTTGGCGGGGCAGGTCGGTGGGGCCAACGTCCTGACTTTC. It codes for CASSLAGQVGGANVLTF. The variable domain in full, with the rest retrieved from reference TRBV5-1 and TRBJ2-6, is KAGVTQTPRYLIKTRGQQVTLSCSPISGHRSVSWYQQTPGQGLQFLFEYFSETQRNKGNFPGRFSGRQFSNSRSEMNVSTLELGDSALYLCASSLAGQVGGANVLTFGAGSRLTVL.

The gene calls are TRBV13 and TRBJ1-2; 7 nucleotides align to TRBD1. Germline CDR1 reads PRHDT; CDR2 reads FYEKMQ (reference sequence). This CDR3 spans 16 amino acids. V lost 4 bases, J lost 4 bases, and 12 bases stayed unmatched. The CDR3 region is CASSSLQGRRGYGYTF. In nucleotides, the CDR3 is TGTGCCAGCAGCTCCCTACAGGGGCGTCGAGGCTATGGCTACACCTTC.

The chain uses TRBV7-9 and TRBJ1-6; D unresolved. The CDR3 is made up of 12 amino acids. Per the germline V gene, CDR1 is SEHNR and CDR2 is FQNEAQ (reference sequence). Trimming took 3 bases from V and 10 from J, leaving 7 bases between them. CDR3 nucleotide sequence: TGTGCCAGCAGCTTCGGTGGGTCACCCCTCCACTTT. It translates to CASSFGGSPLHF.

The V gene is TRBV7-2, the J gene TRBJ1-5; D may be TRBD1 (5 bases). There are 15 residues in the CDR3. CDR1 and CDR2 from the germline V gene are SGHTA and FQGNSA. The V and J ends lost 1 base and 4 bases respectively, with 11 bases between them. CDR3: CASSLGDSHNQPQHF. For the CDR3, the DNA is TGTGCCAGCAGCTTAGGAGACAGTCATAATCAGCCCCAGCATTTT.

V is TRBV7-8 and J is TRBJ1-5; no clear D gene. The V gene's germline CDR1 is SGHVS and CDR2 FQNEAQ. Trimming stripped 1 base from V and 1 base from J, with 5 bases between. There are 14 residues in the CDR3. This chain's CDR3 is CASSLEYSNQPQHF. The CDR3 DNA is TGTGCCAGCAGCTTAGAATACAGCAATCAGCCCCAGCATTTT.

The rearrangement links TRBV7-8 to TRBJ2-2, with 9 nucleotides matching TRBD1. There are 18 residues in the CDR3. Germline trimming cut 2 bases from V and 0 bases from J; bases unmatched to any gene: 7. Germline values: CDR1 SGHVS, CDR2 FQNEAQ. CDR3 protein: CASSLKIGTGSNTGELFF. The CDR3 DNA is TGTGCCAGCAGCTTAAAAATCGGGACAGGGTCGAACACCGGGGAGCTGTTTTTT.

The rearrangement uses TRBV11-2 and TRBJ2-2, with D hard to call. The CDR3 consists of 12 residues. From germline, CDR1 is SGHAT and CDR2 FQNNGV. With 2 bases removed from V and 2 bases from J, the gap between germline ends came to 0 bases. CDR3 DNA sequence: TGTGCCAGCAGCTTAAACACCGGGGAGCTGTTTTTT. Translating gives CASSLNTGELFF.

The chain uses TRBV3-1 (or the pseudogene TRBV3-2) and TRBJ2-1; 15 bases are shared with TRBD2. Per germline, CDR1 LGHDT and CDR2 YNNKEL (reference sequence). This CDR3 is built from 20 residues. V lost 1 base and J lost 0; bases outside the gene matches: 7. The CDR3 DNA reads as TGTGCCAGCAGCCAAGTTGGCTGGACTAGCGGGGGGGCCTCCTACAATGAGCAGTTCTTC. Translated, it gives CASSQVGWTSGGASYNEQFF.

The V gene is TRBV5-6, the J gene TRBJ1-5; a possible D gene is TRBD1 (6 bases). V lost 0 bases and J 6 bases, leaving 13 bases between the germline ends. There are 15 residues in the CDR3. In germline, CDR1 is SGHDT, CDR2 YYEEEE. This chain's CDR3 is CASSLGLQGFQPQHF. The CDR3 DNA is TGTGCCAGCAGCTTGGGTCTGCAGGGGTTTCAGCCCCAGCATTTT.

This clone occurred once. This rearrangement joins TRBV11-2 to TRBJ2-2, with 8 bases matching TRBD2. Germline V gene sequence: CDR1 SGHAT, CDR2 FQNNGV. The CDR3 totals 15 residues. Germline trimming cut 8 bases from V and 7 bases from J; bases unmatched to any gene: 12. CDR3 residues: CASGRTGLAGGELFF. The CDR3 DNA is TGTGCCAGCGGCCGGACGGGGCTAGCGGGCGGGGAGCTGTTTTTT.

On this clone: The same CDR3 can be traced to other DNA sequences in this sample. The V gene is TRBV5-1, the J gene TRBJ2-5; the match to TRBD1 covers 8 bases. Per germline, CDR1 SGHRS and CDR2 YFSETQ. This CDR3 comprises 14 residues. Trimming cost V 2 bases and J 1 base; bases outside gene matches: 1. As DNA, the CDR3 is TGCGCCAGCAGCTTTGGGACAGGCCAAGAGACCCAGTACTTC. It codes for CASSFGTGQETQYF.

J is TRBJ2-7 and V is TRBV3-1 (or the pseudogene TRBV3-2), with TRBD1 matching over 8 bases. The CDR3 consists of 14 residues. Germline lookup yields CDR1 LGHDT and CDR2 YNNKEL (reference sequence). The V gene end was trimmed by 4 bases and the J gene end by 5 bases; junction bases not matched to a gene: 7. The CDR3 is CASSRRTGPNEQYF. The CDR3 nucleotides read TGTGCCAGCAGCCGAAGGACAGGGCCTAACGAGCAGTACTTC.

This chain connects TRBV7-2 to TRBJ1-1; no definite D call. V shed 0 bases and J shed 7 bases, with 9 bases lying between them. Germline loops: CDR1 SGHTA, CDR2 FQGNSA. The CDR3 has 13 residues. The CDR3 DNA is TGTGCCAGCAGCTTAGCAGGAGGCTTTGAAGCTTTCTTT. Encoded protein: CASSLAGGFEAFF. The complete variable domain, with remaining parts taken from reference TRBV7-2 and TRBJ1-1, reads GAGVSQSPSNKVTEKGKDVELRCDPISGHTALYWYRQSLGQGLEFLIYFQGNSAPDKSGLPSDRFSAERTGGSVSTLTIQRTQQEDSAVYLCASSLAGGFEAFFGQGTRLTVV.

The chain has TRBV5-1 and TRBJ2-1; D unclear. The CDR3 has 17 amino acids. The germline V and J ends were trimmed by 3 bases and 0 bases, with 16 bases remaining between them. Per the germline V gene, CDR1 is SGHRS and CDR2 is YFSETQ. CDR3 amino acids: CASSSYATASSYNEQFF. CDR3 in DNA: TGCGCCAGCAGCTCTTACGCAACTGCCAGCTCCTACAATGAGCAGTTCTTC.

V is TRBV14 and J is TRBJ1-3; D not certain. Germline V gene sequence: CDR1 SGHDN, CDR2 FVKESK. The V end lost 1 base, the J end lost 0 bases, and 7 bases lay between the germline ends. The CDR3 runs 15 residues. The CDR3 loop reads CASSQVRTSGNTIYF. CDR3 sequence (DNA): TGTGCCAGCAGCCAAGTTCGGACCTCTGGAAACACCATATATTTT. The whole variable domain, remainder taken from reference TRBV14 and TRBJ1-3, is EAGVTQFPSHSVIEKGQTVTLRCDPISGHDNLYWYRRVMGKEIKFLLHFVKESKQDESGMPNNRFLAERTGGTYSTLKVQPAELEDSGVYFCASSQVRTSGNTIYFGEGSWLTVV.